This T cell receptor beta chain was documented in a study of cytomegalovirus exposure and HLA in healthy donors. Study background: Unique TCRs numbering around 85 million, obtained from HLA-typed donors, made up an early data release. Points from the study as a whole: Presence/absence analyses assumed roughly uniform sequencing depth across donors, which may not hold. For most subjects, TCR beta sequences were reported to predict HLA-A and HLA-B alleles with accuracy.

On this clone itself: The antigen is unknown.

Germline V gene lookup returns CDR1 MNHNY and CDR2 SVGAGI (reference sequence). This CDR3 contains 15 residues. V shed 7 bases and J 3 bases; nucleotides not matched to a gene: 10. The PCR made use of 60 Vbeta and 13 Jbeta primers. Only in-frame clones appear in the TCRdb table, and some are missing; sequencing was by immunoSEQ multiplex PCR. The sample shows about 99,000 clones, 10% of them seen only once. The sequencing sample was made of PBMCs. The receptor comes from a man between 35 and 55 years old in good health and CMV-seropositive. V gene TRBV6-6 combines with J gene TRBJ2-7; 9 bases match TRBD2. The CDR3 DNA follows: TGTGCCAGCAACGAGGAGCTAGCGGGGCACTACGAGCAGTACTTC. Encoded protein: CASNEELAGHYEQYF.